Below, 25 T cell receptor beta chains from the same sample are listed, as sequenced in a study of blood T cell repertoires in COVID-19. The assay was immunoSEQ multiplex PCR, and TCRdb's table has in-frame clones only and misses some. This sample carries 200,000 to 250,000 clones, just under 90% of them seen once, and the ten largest clones take roughly 2.5%. Sequenced material: peripheral blood. The receptor set was obtained from a man aged 25 to 40 with COVID-19, enrolled during active disease.

This sequence joins TRBV3-1 (or the pseudogene TRBV3-2) and TRBJ1-1, with no clear D. The CDR3 length is 17 residues. In germline, CDR1 is LGHDT, CDR2 YNNKEL (reference sequence). The V and J ends lost 0 bases and 1 base respectively, with 15 bases between them. CDR3 nucleotides: TGTGCCAGCAGCCAAGATGAAACAGACCTCCCGAACACTGAAGCTTTCTTT. Amino acids: CASSQDETDLPNTEAFF.

This sequence joins TRBV5-4 and TRBJ2-7; D might be TRBD1 (6 bases). CDR3 length equals 15 residues. Looked up from germline, CDR1 is SGHNT and CDR2 is YYREEE (reference sequence). The V end lost 0 bases, the J end lost 1 base, and 11 bases lay between the germline ends. The CDR3 here is CASSLAGAQSYEQYF. The CDR3 region has the DNA TGTGCCAGCAGCTTGGCAGGGGCGCAATCCTACGAGCAGTACTTC.

The chain recombines TRBV18 with TRBJ1-3; D gene ambiguous. CDR1 is KGHSH and CDR2 is LQKENI in the germline V gene. The V gene lost 5 bases and the J gene lost 7 bases, with 6 bases spanning the gap. The CDR3 is 11 amino acids. The CDR3 nucleotides are TGTGCCAGCTCAGATGCGAACACCATATATTTT. Protein product: CASSDANTIYF.

The rearrangement joins TRBV25-1 to TRBJ1-1; the D is unclear. The CDR3 sequence is 13 residues long. Germline V lookup: CDR1 MGHDK, CDR2 SYGVNS. V shed 4 bases and J shed 0 bases, with 6 bases lying between them. CDR3 DNA sequence: TGTGCCAGCAGTGTGGAGATGAACACTGAAGCTTTCTTT. Translating gives CASSVEMNTEAFF.

The chain links TRBV19 to TRBJ1-2, with 8 bases identical to TRBD1. Germline V gene lookup returns CDR1 LNHDA and CDR2 SQIVND (reference sequence). V dropped 3 bases and J dropped 4; count of bases not matched to a gene: 7. The CDR3 runs to 15 residues. In DNA form, the CDR3 reads TGTGCCAGTAGTATCCCCAGGGGGCTGGGCTATGGCTACACCTTC. It codes for CASSIPRGLGYGYTF.

The rearrangement joins TRBV5-1 to TRBJ1-1, with a weak D call TRBD1 (6 bases). Germline V gene sequence: CDR1 SGHRS, CDR2 YFSETQ. The CDR3 is 14 residues long. V was cut by 0 bases and J by 4 bases, with 10 bases left in between. DNA for the CDR3: TGCGCCAGCAGCTTGGGGGGGCCTAGCACTGAAGCTTTCTTT. It encodes CASSLGGPSTEAFF.

Only one count was recorded for this clone. The chain combines TRBV29-1 with TRBJ2-2; D may be TRBD1 (6 bases). Germline CDR1 reads SQVTM; CDR2 reads ANQGSEA. The CDR3 covers 14 residues. Trimming removed 2 bases at V and 8 bases at J, with 15 bases between. CDR3 loop: CSVEIGLGAGELFF. CDR3 nucleotides: TGCAGCGTTGAAATCGGCTTGGGGGCTGGGGAGCTGTTTTTT.

V and J are TRBV24-1 and TRBJ1-5; the D gene is possibly TRBD1 (5 bases). Trimming took 6 bases from V and 4 from J, leaving 6 bases between them. Germline V lookup: CDR1 KGHDR, CDR2 SFDVKD. CDR3 size: 12 residues. The CDR3 DNA follows: TGTGCCACCAGTCAGGGTAATCAGCCCCAGCATTTT. Translated: CATSQGNQPQHF.

The genes are TRBV11-1 and TRBJ1-1; TRBD1 agrees at 7 bases. CDR1 is SGHAT and CDR2 is FQDESV in the germline V gene (reference sequence). This CDR3 is built from 16 residues. After removal of 1 base from V and 3 bases from J, the junction contained 8 bases not matched to a gene. CDR3 nucleotides: TGTGCCAGCAGCTTAGTTAGGCCAGGGGGAGACACTGAAGCTTTCTTT. It specifies CASSLVRPGGDTEAFF.

CDR3 sequence (DNA): TGTGCCAGCAGTTGGCAACACACCTTATACACTGAAGCTTTCTTT. It codes for CASSWQHTLYTEAFF. V is TRBV28 and J is TRBJ1-1; no reliable D call. CDR1 is MDHEN and CDR2 is SYDVKM in the germline V gene. The CDR3 spans 15 residues. V lost 4 bases to trimming and J lost 3 bases, with 15 bases between them.

The rearrangement links TRBV27 to TRBJ1-1, with D possibly TRBD1 on 5 matching bases. Germline CDR1 reads MNHEY; CDR2 reads SMNVEV (reference sequence). The V gene lost 10 bases and the J gene lost 3 bases, with 21 bases spanning the gap. This CDR3 is built from 15 residues. The CDR3 nucleotides read TGTGCCAATCTCCCCTGGGGGGGTAAGGACACTGAAGCTTTCTTT. Protein sequence: CANLPWGGKDTEAFF.

This clone appeared a single time. This chain uses TRBV7-3 with TRBJ2-1; TRBD2 is a possible D gene (5 bases). Germline CDR1 reads SGHTA; CDR2 reads FQGTGA. This CDR3 is built from 15 residues. Trimming took off 6 bases at V and 2 bases at J, with 14 bases between the two ends. The CDR3 protein is CASRLSGVTYNEQFF. The CDR3 region has the DNA TGTGCCAGCAGATTGAGCGGAGTCACCTACAATGAGCAGTTCTTC.

The CDR3, as DNA: TGTGCCAGTAGTTCTAGACTAGCGGGGGGATTAGGTGAGCAGTTCTTC. Translating gives CASSSRLAGGLGEQFF. The genes are TRBV19 and TRBJ2-1; 13 positions match TRBD2. Trimming removed 5 bases from V and 9 bases from J; junction bases left unmatched: 10. CDR3 length equals 16 residues. CDR1 and CDR2 (germline): LNHDA, SQIVND (reference sequence).

The chain employs TRBV24-1 and TRBJ1-1, with 7 bases aligning to TRBD1. This CDR3 has 12 amino acids. The V segment lost 8 bases and the J segment 5 bases; nucleotides outside the gene matches: 4. From germline, CDR1 is KGHDR and CDR2 SFDVKD. The CDR3 is CATKGATTEAFF. In nucleotides, the CDR3 is TGTGCCACCAAGGGGGCAACGACTGAAGCTTTCTTT.

This chain connects TRBV18 to TRBJ2-7, with 7 bases matching TRBD2. Germline CDR1 and CDR2: KGHSH and LQKENI. The CDR3 covers 16 residues. Trimming at V came to 0 bases and at J to 4 bases, leaving 9 bases not matched to a gene. The CDR3 sequence: CASSPPNGEGMYEQYF. The CDR3 region has the DNA TGTGCCAGCTCACCACCCAACGGGGAGGGTATGTACGAGCAGTACTTC.

The chain has TRBV7-3 and TRBJ2-1; possibly TRBD1 for D (6 bases). The CDR3 extends over 14 amino acids. Germline CDR1 SGHTA, CDR2 FQGTGA. Trimming stripped 5 bases from V and 6 bases from J, with 14 bases between. Written as DNA, the CDR3 is TGTGCCAGCAGCAGGGGGTTCCCCTCCAATGAGCAGTTCTTC. As protein: CASSRGFPSNEQFF.

The chain is built from TRBV28 and TRBJ1-1; 7 nucleotides agree with TRBD1. The CDR3 runs to 15 residues. V was clipped by 6 bases and J by 3 bases; unmatched bases: 10. Germline CDR1 and CDR2: MDHEN and SYDVKM. CDR3 sequence reads: CASSRLPGQYTEAFF. The CDR3 nucleotides read TGTGCCAGCAGCCGTCTACCGGGACAGTACACTGAAGCTTTCTTT.

This chain uses TRBV2 with TRBJ1-2, with TRBD1 identical over 8 bases. V lost 8 bases, J lost 7 bases, and 18 bases stayed unmatched. The CDR3 totals 16 residues. The germline gives CDR1 SNHLY, CDR2 FYNNEI. CDR3 DNA sequence: TGTGCCAGCGGGAGCCCGGGACAGGTCTCGCTATCTGGCTACACCTTC. Amino acid sequence: CASGSPGQVSLSGYTF.

The rearrangement joins TRBV7-9 to TRBJ2-5, with TRBD1 matching over 8 bases. Germline lookup yields CDR1 SEHNR and CDR2 FQNEAQ (reference sequence). This CDR3 is 14 amino acids long. V lost 6 bases to trimming and J lost 5 bases; unmatched junction nucleotides: 8. The CDR3 sequence is CASRDRVGRETQYF. The CDR3 coding sequence is TGTGCCAGCAGGGACAGGGTAGGGCGTGAGACCCAGTACTTC.

The gene calls are TRBV19 and TRBJ1-1, with D perhaps TRBD1 (6 bases). The CDR3 sequence is 16 residues long. Germline V CDR1 and CDR2: LNHDA, SQIVND (reference sequence). Trimming stripped 5 bases from V and 2 bases from J, with 18 bases between. The CDR3 region is CASSPLGTKPNTEAFF. In DNA form, the CDR3 reads TGTGCCAGTAGTCCGCTGGGGACAAAGCCTAACACTGAAGCTTTCTTT.

The chain's CDR3 is CASSSPDRIGGYTF. The CDR3 nucleotides read TGTGCCAGCAGTTCTCCGGACAGAATCGGTGGCTACACCTTC. The V gene is TRBV28, the J gene TRBJ1-2, with D perhaps matching TRBD1 (6 bases). V was cut by 4 bases and J by 7 bases, with 16 bases left in between. This CDR3 is built from 14 residues. Germline values: CDR1 MDHEN, CDR2 SYDVKM.

A single count supports this clone. This chain uses TRBV30 with TRBJ2-1; D may be TRBD1 (6 bases). V was trimmed by 0 bases and J by 8 bases, leaving 14 bases between them. The germline V gene encodes CDR1 GTSNPN and CDR2 SVGIG (reference sequence). CDR3 length: 14 residues. The CDR3 spells CAWSVAWGQDEQFF. CDR3 bases: TGTGCCTGGAGTGTAGCCTGGGGGCAGGATGAGCAGTTCTTC.

The chain carries TRBV4-1 and TRBJ1-6, with 7 bases that match TRBD1. The CDR3 loop spans 18 amino acids. CDR1 and CDR2 from the germline V gene are MGHRA and YSYEKL. The trim removed 1 base at V and 7 bases at J, leaving 13 bases unmatched. The CDR3: CASSQVPRGGTVNSPLHF. The CDR3 DNA is TGCGCCAGCAGCCAAGTCCCTAGAGGAGGGACAGTCAATTCACCCCTCCACTTT.

The chain uses TRBV5-1 and TRBJ2-5, with 8 bases lining up with TRBD1. The CDR3 contains 14 residues. The germline V gene encodes CDR1 SGHRS and CDR2 YFSETQ. The trim removed 1 base at V and 4 bases at J, leaving 3 bases unmatched. The DNA of the CDR3 is TGCGCCAGCAGCTTGACGACAGGGGCAGAGACCCAGTACTTC. Its translation: CASSLTTGAETQYF.

The chain uses TRBV7-2 and TRBJ2-1; possible D gene TRBD2, 5 bases. CDR1 is SGHTA, CDR2 FQGNSA, per germline. The CDR3 totals 14 residues. V was trimmed by 3 bases and J by 14 bases, leaving 20 bases between them. The CDR3 spells CASSLGGSDEGKFF. In DNA, the CDR3 is TGTGCCAGCAGCTTGGGTGGATCCGACGAGGGAAAGTTCTTC.